This is a list of T cell receptor beta chains from one sample in a study of blood T cells in healthy people across ages. TCRdb used MiXCR to reprocess the 5' RACE reads, holding one entry per CDR3 protein. The sample shows approximately 600,000 distinct CDR3 sequences, under 70% of them seen only once. Specimen: blood. The receptors were sampled from a man aged 55-75 years in good health. CDR3s include the opening cysteine and the closing phenylalanine or tryptophan. The order of the fields is CDR3 protein, CDR3 DNA, clone size, D gene, V gene, J gene. A D gene is named only where the DNA matches it firmly. A clone size is listed for some rows: how often the clone was seen (once, few, many), or a class if it is expanded.

CSANRGSEQYF	TGCAGTGCAAACAGGGGTAGTGAGCAGTACTTC	few	TRBD1	TRBV20-1	TRBJ2-5
CASSFEVVYNEQFF	TGTGCCAGCAGTTTTGAGGTGGTTTACAATGAGCAGTTCTTC	.	.	TRBV6-2/TRBV6-3	TRBJ2-1
CASSYIDSYSYEQYF	TGCGCCAGCAGCTACATCGACAGCTACTCCTACGAGCAGTACTTC	.	.	TRBV5-1	TRBJ2-7
CSVEFSGADTQYF	TGCAGCGTTGAGTTTAGCGGGGCCGATACGCAGTATTTT	.	TRBD2	TRBV29-1	TRBJ2-3
CASSLRQGHQDTQYF	TGTGCCAGCAGCTTAAGACAGGGTCATCAAGATACGCAGTATTTT	.	TRBD1	TRBV11-3	TRBJ2-3
CASSRAGISDTQYF	TGCGCCTCCTCCCGGGCAGGGATATCAGATACGCAGTATTTT	.	.	TRBV10-1	TRBJ2-3
CASSLGRVSTEAFF	TGCGCCAGCAGCTTGGGACGGGTTTCCACTGAAGCTTTCTTT	.	.	TRBV5-1	TRBJ1-1
CASSLVGTGPSYEQYF	TGTGCCAGCAGCTTAGTCGGGACAGGGCCATCCTACGAGCAGTACTTC	few	TRBD1	TRBV7-2	TRBJ2-7
CASPGRTDKNIQYF	TGCGCCAGCCCTGGGAGGACAGACAAAAACATTCAGTACTTC	.	.	TRBV5-1	TRBJ2-4
CASSLNRDPPGANVLTF	TGTGCCAGCAGCTTAAACAGGGATCCTCCTGGGGCCAACGTCCTGACTTTC	.	.	TRBV7-9	TRBJ2-6
CASSLTSGEKLFF	TGTGCCAGCAGCTTAACGTCGGGAGAAAAACTGTTTTTT	.	.	TRBV7-2	TRBJ1-4
CATSRDPVGGSGANALTF	TGTGCCACCAGCAGAGATCCCGTTGGGGGGTCCGGGGCCAACGCCCTGACTTTC	once	.	TRBV15	TRBJ2-6
CAISDRQETQYF	TGTGCCATCAGTGACAGACAAGAGACCCAGTACTTC	.	.	TRBV10-3	TRBJ2-5
CVSRSLAGASYEQYF	TGTGTCAGCAGATCTCTAGCGGGGGCGTCCTACGAGCAGTACTTC	.	TRBD2	TRBV28	TRBJ2-7
CASSLVPSPSGANVLTF	TGTGCCAGCAGCTTAGTCCCTAGTCCTTCTGGGGCCAACGTCCTGACTTTC	few	.	TRBV7-6	TRBJ2-6
CSAKDPLSNEQFF	TGCAGTGCTAAGGACCCCCTTAGTAATGAGCAGTTCTTC	.	.	TRBV20-1	TRBJ2-1
CASSRELASHEQYF	TGTGCCAGCAGTCGGGAGTTAGCTTCCCACGAGCAGTACTTC	.	.	TRBV12-3/TRBV12-4	TRBJ2-7
CASSYSGGNPIYEQYF	TGTGCCAGCAGTTACTCGGGGGGGAATCCCATCTACGAGCAGTACTTC	.	TRBD2	TRBV6-5	TRBJ2-7
CASSQDVGMVFYGYTF	TGTGCCAGCAGCCAAGATGTTGGCATGGTGTTCTATGGCTACACCTTC	.	.	TRBV4-2	TRBJ1-2
CASRQGYNEQFF	TGTGCCAGCCGACAGGGATACAATGAGCAGTTCTTC	.	TRBD1	TRBV6-5	TRBJ2-1
CASSEVSGGLHQETQYF	TGTGCCAGCAGTGAAGTTAGCGGGGGGCTCCACCAAGAGACCCAGTACTTC	.	TRBD2	TRBV25-1	TRBJ2-5
CASSRYSGTEETQYF	TGCGCCAGCAGTCGCTACTCCGGGACAGAAGAGACCCAGTACTTC	few	TRBD1	TRBV5-1	TRBJ2-5
CASNRGGGETQYF	TGTGCCAGCAATAGAGGGGGTGGCGAGACCCAGTACTTC	few	.	TRBV25-1	TRBJ2-5